This T cell receptor beta chain comes out of a study of blood T cell repertoires in COVID-19. Study in general: Researchers got acute and convalescent COVID-19 samples from the United States, Italy and Spain. Sources were T cells, B-cell-depleted T cells, or PBMCs; the material itself was cDNA or gDNA.

Germline V CDR1 and CDR2: KGHDR, SFDVKD. After removal of 2 bases from V and 7 bases from J, the junction contained 5 bases not matched to a gene. The CDR3 loop spans 14 amino acids. In the authors' workflow: By means of reference gene primer amplification, nucleated cell counts were estimated. TCRdb's table, derived via immunoSEQ multiplex PCR, lists solely in-frame clones and lacks some. The V and J calls and the clone size are those of that table, but D and trimming were determined from the DNA. The sample consists of some 120,000 clones, more than 75% of them appearing once. This chain uses TRBV24-1 with TRBJ2-3; 7 bases are a match to TRBD2. This TCR was sampled from a woman in her 50s with acute or convalescent COVID-19. Sequenced sample: peripheral blood. The CDR3 sequence: CATSDSGTINTQYF. The DNA for the CDR3 is TGTGCCACCAGTGATTCAGGGACTATCAATACGCAGTATTTT.